This T cell receptor (beta chain) was found in a study of T cells after yellow fever vaccination. General study findings and limits: Clonotype sharing between CD4 and CD8 compartments was small. The presence of abundant clonotypes contaminating from the bulk population was possible in FACS-sorted repertoires.

This clonotype was found many times. Its antigen is not identified. Germline loops: CDR1 SQVTM, CDR2 ANQGSEA. CDR3 length: 13 residues. Trimming stripped 4 bases from V and 0 bases from J, with 9 bases between. TCRdb called the 5' RACE reads again in MiXCR, with one record for every CDR3 protein. The repertoire consists of a few hundred thousand distinct CDR3 sequences, with roughly 4% occurring once and the leading ten covering around 22%. The sequence came from a man younger than 35 who received the YFV17D yellow fever vaccine. The chain uses TRBV29-1 and TRBJ1-1, with D possibly TRBD1 on 6 matching bases. Sample: PBMCs, taken on the day of the yellow fever booster vaccination. The CDR3 DNA is TGCAGCGTTGTGGGGGGCTTGAACACTGAAGCTTTCTTT. Residues: CSVVGGLNTEAFF. The variable domain in full, completed from reference TRBV29-1 and TRBJ1-1, reads SAVISQKPSRDICQRGTSLTIQCQVDSQVTMMFWYRQQPGQSLTLIATANQGSEATYESGFVIDKFPISRPNLTFSTLTVSNMSPEDSSIYLCSVVGGLNTEAFFGQGTRLTVV.